This is a list of T cell receptor beta chains from one sample in a study of T cell responses to AZD1222 COVID-19 vaccine. Some clones are missing from TCRdb's copy, which holds only in-frame ones; the method was immunoSEQ multiplex PCR. Altogether about 150,000 clones are present, over 75% being singletons, with the ten largest covering around 1.9%. This specimen was peripheral blood, taken on day 0 of AZD1222 vaccination. Every receptor here comes from an adult in good health. Both conserved end residues are trimmed from each CDR3. Expanded clones are given a class, and other clones once, few, many or no size at all.

j_gene: TRBJ2-7; abundance: .; v_gene: TRBV6-5; CDR3aa: ASSSSSGTYEQY
j_gene: TRBJ1-1; abundance: .; v_gene: TRBV6-5; CDR3aa: ASSTQAEAF
j_gene: TRBJ2-1; abundance: .; v_gene: TRBV11-2; CDR3aa: ASSLTSGSSYNEQF
j_gene: TRBJ2-7; abundance: .; v_gene: TRBV11-2; CDR3aa: ASSLSPFYEQY
j_gene: TRBJ1-3; abundance: .; v_gene: TRBV5-8; CDR3aa: ASMGQGTGGNTIY
j_gene: TRBJ2-7; abundance: .; v_gene: TRBV5-1; CDR3aa: ASSLDATGRFYEQY
j_gene: TRBJ2-1; abundance: .; v_gene: TRBV6-2/TRBV6-3; CDR3aa: ASSYWAADNEQF
j_gene: TRBJ1-1; abundance: .; v_gene: TRBV18; CDR3aa: ASSPFRNTEAF
j_gene: TRBJ2-1; abundance: .; v_gene: TRBV10-2; CDR3aa: ASSESLHEQF
j_gene: TRBJ2-3; abundance: once; v_gene: TRBV28; CDR3aa: ASSARTAGTDTQY
j_gene: TRBJ2-1; abundance: .; v_gene: TRBV6-2/TRBV6-3; CDR3aa: ASSYPGSYNEQF
j_gene: TRBJ1-6; abundance: .; v_gene: TRBV30; CDR3aa: AWRNSGRTYNSPLH
j_gene: TRBJ1-5; abundance: .; v_gene: TRBV4-1; CDR3aa: ASSHEPGQNQPQH
j_gene: TRBJ1-4; abundance: .; v_gene: TRBV5-1; CDR3aa: ASSVDGQGRKLF
j_gene: TRBJ2-7; abundance: .; v_gene: TRBV10-3; CDR3aa: AIDGQGIHEQY
j_gene: TRBJ1-2; abundance: medium-sized; v_gene: TRBV6-2/TRBV6-3; CDR3aa: ASSLSGQLHIENGYT
j_gene: TRBJ1-5; abundance: .; v_gene: TRBV27; CDR3aa: ASGGPGNGNQPQH
j_gene: TRBJ2-1; abundance: .; v_gene: TRBV19; CDR3aa: ASSSANEQF
j_gene: TRBJ1-2; abundance: .; v_gene: TRBV27; CDR3aa: ASSFSNGYGYT
j_gene: TRBJ2-2; abundance: .; v_gene: TRBV5-8; CDR3aa: ASSLVSVNTGELF
j_gene: TRBJ2-7; abundance: .; v_gene: TRBV27; CDR3aa: ASSSRYEQY
j_gene: TRBJ2-7; abundance: .; v_gene: TRBV5-1; CDR3aa: ASSSGTGGSYEQY
j_gene: TRBJ2-5; abundance: .; v_gene: TRBV10-3; CDR3aa: AISEIDHGRFQETQY
j_gene: TRBJ2-1; abundance: .; v_gene: TRBV9; CDR3aa: ASSLADREYEQF
j_gene: TRBJ2-1; abundance: once; v_gene: TRBV27; CDR3aa: ASRPQTTSGSNNEQF
j_gene: TRBJ1-1; abundance: .; v_gene: TRBV11-1; CDR3aa: ASSLRGGPSTEAF
j_gene: TRBJ1-5; abundance: few; v_gene: TRBV6-2/TRBV6-3; CDR3aa: ASSPDTGQFNQPQH
j_gene: TRBJ1-1; abundance: .; v_gene: TRBV6-1; CDR3aa: ASSERQVVGEAF
j_gene: TRBJ1-5; abundance: .; v_gene: TRBV6-6; CDR3aa: ASSRGQGDQPQH
j_gene: TRBJ1-1; abundance: .; v_gene: TRBV28; CDR3aa: ASRLQGARAF
j_gene: TRBJ1-3; abundance: .; v_gene: TRBV18; CDR3aa: ASSLQRGDTIY
j_gene: TRBJ1-2; abundance: .; v_gene: TRBV6-2/TRBV6-3; CDR3aa: ASSYGTGRNYGYT
j_gene: TRBJ2-6; abundance: .; v_gene: TRBV5-4; CDR3aa: ASSQVNRVLSSGANVLT
j_gene: TRBJ1-1; abundance: .; v_gene: TRBV2; CDR3aa: ASSELGGIGNTEAF
j_gene: TRBJ1-1; abundance: .; v_gene: TRBV5-1; CDR3aa: ASSLGAPLNTEAF
j_gene: TRBJ2-4; abundance: .; v_gene: TRBV19; CDR3aa: ASSIVSLAKNIQY
j_gene: TRBJ2-7; abundance: .; v_gene: TRBV19; CDR3aa: ASSTSRGGYEQY
j_gene: TRBJ1-1; abundance: .; v_gene: TRBV9; CDR3aa: ASSPIASDRRGANTEAF
j_gene: TRBJ2-5; abundance: .; v_gene: TRBV4-1; CDR3aa: ASSQVGGQETQY
j_gene: TRBJ2-5; abundance: once; v_gene: TRBV6-2/TRBV6-3; CDR3aa: ASSYNAESETQY
j_gene: TRBJ2-5; abundance: .; v_gene: TRBV7-3; CDR3aa: ASSSDREETQY
j_gene: TRBJ1-5; abundance: .; v_gene: TRBV4-1; CDR3aa: ASSHSRDQNQPQH
j_gene: TRBJ2-5; abundance: .; v_gene: TRBV7-8; CDR3aa: ASSLVAVGTQY
j_gene: TRBJ1-6; abundance: .; v_gene: TRBV7-6; CDR3aa: ASSLEAGQNSPLH
j_gene: TRBJ2-2; abundance: .; v_gene: TRBV7-3; CDR3aa: ASSQQGAGTGELF
j_gene: TRBJ1-2; abundance: .; v_gene: TRBV28; CDR3aa: ASSFGTGGDGYT
j_gene: TRBJ1-1; abundance: .; v_gene: TRBV6-2/TRBV6-3; CDR3aa: ASSYRYTGVTEAF
j_gene: TRBJ2-7; abundance: .; v_gene: TRBV2; CDR3aa: ASKTGIYY
j_gene: TRBJ1-3; abundance: .; v_gene: TRBV28; CDR3aa: ASSWDAGNTIY
j_gene: TRBJ2-1; abundance: .; v_gene: TRBV7-9; CDR3aa: ASSFPGNEQF
j_gene: TRBJ2-7; abundance: .; v_gene: TRBV6-5; CDR3aa: ASSYSGQDHNYEQY
j_gene: TRBJ2-2; abundance: .; v_gene: TRBV13; CDR3aa: ASSLAGGQTTGELF
j_gene: TRBJ2-3; abundance: .; v_gene: TRBV29-1; CDR3aa: STNTDTQY
j_gene: TRBJ2-1; abundance: .; v_gene: TRBV19; CDR3aa: ASSLTQSSYNEQF
j_gene: TRBJ1-1; abundance: once; v_gene: TRBV14; CDR3aa: ASSQVQGSPAAF